This T cell receptor (beta chain) was sequenced for a study of T cell responses to AZD1222 COVID-19 vaccine. Germline V gene lookup returns CDR1 SQVTM and CDR2 ANQGSEA. V lost 5 bases and J 0 bases, leaving 6 bases between the germline ends. The CDR3 runs 12 residues. Notes on this clone: The antigen remains undetermined.

Whole-study results and caveats: Mostly white British, mostly female donors; authors suggested clonal diversity may be underestimated. Recipients of two AZD1222 doses showed rising Spike-specific TCR breadth and depth. Every sample of the repertoires postdated the peak T cell response.

The protocol was immunoSEQ multiplex PCR, while the TCRdb copy is restricted to in-frame clones and leaves out a portion. Of around 130,000 clones detected, roughly 87% appear once; the ten largest clones hold approximately 8.8%. This chain links TRBV29-1 with TRBJ2-3; no definite D call. The clonotype comes from an adult who received the AZD1222 COVID-19 vaccine. Here the sequenced sample was peripheral blood, taken 28 days after the second AZD1222 dose. The CDR3 coding sequence is TGCAGCGTTCGAGACAGCACAGATACGCAGTATTTT. Translated: CSVRDSTDTQYF.